The clone carrying this TCR beta chain has just one count. Produced via immunoSEQ multiplex PCR; TCRdb's table is partial and in-frame only. The sample shows fewer than 300,000 clones, just over 90% of them seen only once. This entry is derived from a study of blood T cell repertoires in COVID-19. The CDR3 consists of 16 residues. In germline, CDR1 is SEHNR, CDR2 FQNEAQ (reference sequence). V lost 4 bases and J lost 2; bases outside the gene matches: 7. The sequence was collected from a woman between 25 and 40 years old with COVID-19, enrolled during active disease. Sequencing input: peripheral blood. The gene calls are TRBV7-9 and TRBJ1-4; 7 nucleotides agree with TRBD1. The CDR3, as DNA: TGTGCCAGCAGCTCAGTAACAGGGGAGACTAATGAAAAACTGTTTTTT. It translates to CASSSVTGETNEKLFF.